The 28 T cell receptor beta chains in this list originate from one sample, sequenced in a study of blood T cells in healthy people across ages. A second about 7 to 11 cycle PCR used barcoded and J-beta primers. One entry per CDR3 protein results from TCRdb running MiXCR on the 5' RACE reads. The repertoire includes under 2,000,000 distinct CDR3 sequences, around half of them detected once, and around 2.1% sits in the top ten. Sequenced: blood. These receptors were collected from a middle-aged woman in good health.

J is TRBJ2-3 and V is TRBV28; possible D gene TRBD2, 6 bases. V lost 2 bases to trimming and J lost 5 bases, with 14 bases between them. The CDR3 runs to 15 residues. Per germline, CDR1 MDHEN and CDR2 SYDVKM. CDR3 loop: CASSLRDWMVDTQYF. Written as DNA, the CDR3 is TGTGCCAGCAGTTTACGGGACTGGATGGTAGATACGCAGTATTTT.

The rearrangement uses TRBV7-2 and TRBJ1-2; D is perhaps TRBD1 (6 bases). The germline V gene encodes CDR1 SGHTA and CDR2 FQGNSA. This CDR3 region has 16 residues. Trimming pared 8 bases from V and 8 bases from J, leaving 27 bases between. CDR3 loop: CASGPTGPGFSRGYTF. CDR3 DNA: TGTGCCAGCGGCCCGACAGGCCCTGGGTTTTCGAGGGGCTACACCTTC.

Only one count was recorded for this clonotype. Written as DNA, the CDR3 is TGCGCCAGCAGCCAAGGGGCAAGGGTAGGGAAGTCCTACGAGCAGTACTTC. Protein: CASSQGARVGKSYEQYF. The chain joins TRBV4-3 to TRBJ2-7, with no clear D. This CDR3 has 17 residues. V was cut by 1 base and J by 1 base, with 17 bases left in between. Germline V gene data show CDR1 as LGHNA and CDR2 as YSLEER.

V usage is TRBV11-2 and J usage is TRBJ2-4, with D hard to call. The CDR3 totals 18 residues. Germline V gene data show CDR1 as SGHAT and CDR2 as FQNNGV. V was clipped by 5 bases and J by 0 bases, with 20 bases between them. The CDR3 region is CASSPRAGKTLAKNIQYF. DNA for the CDR3: TGTGCCAGCAGCCCACGGGCAGGCAAAACACTAGCCAAAAACATTCAGTACTTC.

There are a few counts of this clonotype. The CDR3 sequence: CASSGIRDIRHQETQYF. As DNA, the CDR3 is TGTGCCAGCTCCGGGATCCGGGACATCCGACACCAAGAGACCCAGTACTTC. J is TRBJ2-5 and V is TRBV3-1; tentative D call: TRBD1 (6 bases). Germline CDR1 reads LGHDT; CDR2 reads YNNKEL (reference sequence). V gave up 8 bases and J gave up 0 bases, with 22 bases separating them. This CDR3 has 17 amino acids.

The rearrangement joins TRBV12-3 or TRBV12-4 to TRBJ2-1; D unclear. V lost 6 bases, J lost 6 bases, and 9 bases lay in between. The CDR3 contains 12 residues. CDR3 coding DNA: TGTGCCAGCAGCGCATTATCCAATGAGCAGTTCTTC. Translating gives CASSALSNEQFF.

This clonotype was detected a few times. The chain carries TRBV6-1 and TRBJ2-7; 8 bases are a match to TRBD1. Trimming removed 2 bases from V and 2 bases from J; junction bases left unmatched: 5. The germline V gene has CDR1 MNHNS and CDR2 SASEGT. CDR3 length: 15 residues. The CDR3 spells CASSERDRGAYEQYF. The DNA for the CDR3 is TGTGCCAGCAGTGAACGAGACAGGGGTGCCTACGAGCAGTACTTC.

This clonotype was seen only once. The V call is TRBV29-1, the J call TRBJ2-3, with a possible D match to TRBD1 (6 bases). Germline V lookup: CDR1 SQVTM, CDR2 ANQGSEA. The CDR3 runs 13 residues. The V gene lost 7 bases and the J gene lost 1 base, with 12 bases spanning the gap. Here the CDR3 DNA reads TGCAGCGGGGACACCGGGGGCACAGATACGCAGTATTTT. The encoded protein is CSGDTGGTDTQYF.

This clonotype was observed at least ten times. The chain uses TRBV5-1 and TRBJ2-6, with unresolved D. V was cut by 0 bases and J by 2 bases, with 9 bases left in between. The CDR3 runs 16 residues. Germline V gives CDR1 SGHRS, CDR2 YFSETQ. The CDR3, as DNA: TGCGCCAGCAGCTTGGGGGTACTTGCTGGGGCCAACGTCCTGACTTTC. Protein: CASSLGVLAGANVLTF.

The chain carries TRBV25-1 and TRBJ2-7; 7 bases fit TRBD2. CDR3 size: 14 residues. Per the germline V gene, CDR1 is MGHDK and CDR2 is SYGVNS. V gave up 8 bases and J gave up 1 base; unmatched junction bases: 8. The CDR3 is CASGISGVSYEQYF. DNA of the CDR3: TGTGCCAGCGGAATAAGCGGGGTTTCCTACGAGCAGTACTTC.

V usage is TRBV6-2 or TRBV6-3 and J usage is TRBJ2-4, with no clear D. The closer fit of TRBJ2-5 to the DNA end suggests the J call may be wrong. Germline V gene sequence: CDR1 MNHEY, CDR2 SVGEGT. The CDR3 spans 16 residues. CDR3 region: CASSYSPSTLRETQYF. Here the CDR3 DNA reads TGTGCCAGCAGTTACTCGCCCTCGACCTTGCGAGAGACCCAGTACTTC.

This clonotype was seen once. The chain combines TRBV7-2 with TRBJ2-3, with 11 bases lining up with TRBD2. The CDR3 loop spans 16 amino acids. The V gene's germline CDR1 is SGHTA and CDR2 FQGNSA. V lost 0 bases and J lost 11; bases outside the gene matches: 10. The CDR3, as DNA: TGTGCCAGCAGCTTAGCTAGCGGGGGGGCCGGCCTCGGGCAGTATTTT. This encodes CASSLASGGAGLGQYF.

This clonotype was recorded a few times. The chain employs TRBV20-1 and TRBJ2-5; 10 nucleotides match TRBD2. CDR1 and CDR2 (germline): DFQATT, SNEGSKA (reference sequence). The V and J ends lost 1 base and 1 base, in that order; junction bases with no gene match: 3. The CDR3 contains 15 residues. For the CDR3, the DNA is TGCAGTGCTAGAGGTAGCGGGGGGTTCCAAGAGACCCAGTACTTC. Protein: CSARGSGGFQETQYF.

V usage is TRBV20-1 and J usage is TRBJ2-5, with no clear D. The J call may be faulty, since TRBJ2-7 better matches the DNA end. This CDR3 region has 15 residues. Germline loops: CDR1 DFQATT, CDR2 SNEGSKA (reference sequence). The CDR3 sequence is CSACPSGSGTVEQYF. DNA of the CDR3: TGCAGTGCCTGCCCGTCCGGGTCGGGTACAGTCGAGCAGTACTTC.

This clonotype was counted a few times. The rearrangement joins TRBV11-2 to TRBJ2-5; D may be TRBD2 (5 bases). The J call may be in error: the DNA end matches TRBJ2-1 better. Germline values: CDR1 SGHAT, CDR2 FQNNGV. The CDR3 loop spans 13 amino acids. Here the CDR3 DNA reads TGTGCCAGCAGCTCTGGACTGCAAGAGACCCAGTTCTTC. This translates into CASSSGLQETQFF.

A single count supports this clonotype. The chain carries TRBV10-2 and TRBJ1-6; D is perhaps TRBD1 (5 bases). V was trimmed by 8 bases and J by 7 bases, leaving 12 bases between them. The CDR3 spans 13 residues. Per germline, CDR1 WSHSY and CDR2 SAAADI. The CDR3 loop reads CASLPDRNSPLHF. Written as DNA, the CDR3 is TGCGCCAGCCTTCCCGACAGAAATTCACCCCTCCACTTT.

The chain is built from TRBV27 and TRBJ2-7; D may match TRBD1 or TRBD2 (6 bases each). This CDR3 has 12 amino acids. The V end lost 5 bases, the J end lost 6 bases, and 11 bases lay between the germline ends. Germline V gene data show CDR1 as MNHEY and CDR2 as SMNVEV (reference sequence). The CDR3 coding sequence is TGTGCCAGCAGTATTAAGGGGGGCGAGCAGTACTTC. Encoded protein: CASSIKGGEQYF.

The chain has TRBV12-5 and TRBJ2-3; possibly TRBD2 for D (6 bases). The CDR3 is made up of 20 amino acids. The germline V gene encodes CDR1 LGHNT and CDR2 FRNRAP. The V end was cut by 1 base, the J end by 3 bases, with 26 bases between. CDR3 in DNA: TGTGCTAGTGGTTTGGGACACAAGACCCGCGGCGGGGTGACTACAGATACGCAGTATTTT. Its translation is CASGLGHKTRGGVTTDTQYF.

In regard to this clonotype: The junction shows a germline mismatch at one end, possibly a read error. V usage is TRBV20-1 and J usage is TRBJ2-1, with D tentatively TRBD2 (5 bases). The V gene's germline CDR1 is DFQATT and CDR2 SNEGSKA (reference sequence). The CDR3 is 14 residues long. The CDR3 region has the DNA TGCAGTGCTAGAGATGCGAGAGGCACCGGGGAGCTGTTCTTC. Protein sequence: CSARDARGTGELFF.

V and J are TRBV2 and TRBJ2-1; D remains unclear. Trimming pared 1 base from V and 0 bases from J, leaving 10 bases between. Per germline, CDR1 SNHLY and CDR2 FYNNEI. The CDR3 contains 16 residues. The CDR3 nucleotides read TGTGCCAGCAGTGAAGATTCCCCCGGCTCCTACAATGAGCAGTTCTTC. This gives the protein CASSEDSPGSYNEQFF. Based on the CDR3 plus reference TRBV2 and TRBJ2-1, the full variable domain is EPEVTQTPSHQVTQMGQEVILRCVPISNHLYFYWYRQILGQKVEFLVSFYNNEISEKSEIFDDQFSVERPDGSNFTLKIRSTKLEDSAMYFCASSEDSPGSYNEQFFGPGTRLTVL.

Notes on this clonotype: This may arise from a read error, as a much more abundant clone is one base away. The rearrangement links TRBV15 to TRBJ1-2, with D perhaps matching TRBD1 (5 bases). Germline CDR1 is LNHNV and CDR2 is YYDKDF (reference sequence). The CDR3 is 14 amino acids. CDR3: CATSRGGGNYDYTF. The CDR3 DNA reads as TGTGCCACCAGCAGAGGGGGCGGAAACTATGACTACACCTTC.

This clonotype was seen a few times. This rearrangement joins TRBV20-1 to TRBJ2-1; 7 nucleotides agree with TRBD2. The CDR3 sequence is 12 residues long. Trimming took 4 bases from V and 4 from J; bases not matched to a gene: 1. Germline assignment: CDR1 DFQATT and CDR2 SNEGSKA (reference sequence). The CDR3 sequence is CSAMGGYNEQFF. The CDR3 nucleotides are TGCAGTGCTATGGGGGGGTACAATGAGCAGTTCTTC.

The genes are TRBV20-1 and TRBJ2-1; D gene unclear. The CDR3 length is 17 residues. With 1 base removed from V and 0 bases from J, the gap between germline ends came to 16 bases. Germline-derived CDR1 and CDR2 are DFQATT and SNEGSKA (reference sequence). CDR3 residues: CSARVQSSESSYNEQFF. The CDR3 nucleotides are TGCAGTGCTAGAGTTCAGTCTTCCGAGAGCTCCTACAATGAGCAGTTCTTC.

This clonotype was seen a handful of times. The chain links TRBV20-1 to TRBJ2-1, with TRBD2 matching 11 bases. With V trimmed by 6 bases and J by 3 bases, 4 bases remained unmatched. The length of the CDR3 is 14 residues. Germline V lookup: CDR1 DFQATT, CDR2 SNEGSKA (reference sequence). The CDR3 DNA reads as TGCAGTGCCAAACTAGCGGGGGACTACAATGAGCAGTTCTTC. It translates to CSAKLAGDYNEQFF.

This clonotype was seen only a few times. The gene calls are TRBV4-3 and TRBJ2-1, with D tentatively TRBD1 or TRBD2 (5 bases each). The CDR3 has 13 amino acids. With 8 bases removed from V and 6 bases from J, the gap between germline ends came to 14 bases. Germline CDR1 LGHNA, CDR2 YSLEER. The CDR3 sequence: CASGDQNVNEQFF. As DNA, the CDR3 is TGCGCCAGCGGGGACCAGAATGTCAATGAGCAGTTCTTC.

The chain is built from TRBV7-2 and TRBJ2-3; 7 positions agree with TRBD2. There are 15 residues in the CDR3. From germline, CDR1 is SGHTA and CDR2 FQGNSA. With V trimmed by 8 bases and J by 4 bases, 12 bases remained unmatched. The CDR3 region is CASGSGTKSADTQYF. DNA for the CDR3: TGTGCCAGCGGTAGTGGGACTAAATCTGCAGATACGCAGTATTTT.

This clonotype was detected a few times. The chain combines TRBV6-6 with TRBJ2-7; 8 bases are a match to TRBD1. The J segment lost 3 bases and the V segment lost 6 bases, leaving 7 bases of the junction unmatched. The CDR3 has 14 residues. Germline CDR1 is MNHNY and CDR2 is SVGAGI (reference sequence). The CDR3 DNA sequence: TGTGCCAGCAGAGGACTGGACAGGGACTACGAGCAGTACTTC. It is translated as CASRGLDRDYEQYF.

This clonotype was detected only a few times. V and J are TRBV20-1 and TRBJ2-1; 8 bases line up with TRBD1. The CDR3 runs 14 residues. V was clipped by 5 bases and J by 0 bases; unmatched bases: 3. Germline lookup yields CDR1 DFQATT and CDR2 SNEGSKA (reference sequence). CDR3 protein: CSAHGQGSYNEQFF. The CDR3 DNA sequence: TGCAGTGCTCACGGACAGGGCTCCTACAATGAGCAGTTCTTC.